This TCR beta chain is from a study of cytomegalovirus exposure and HLA in healthy donors. For the study at large: Unique TCR beta sequences numbering approximately 100 million came from 150 million to 200 million T cells in an earlier analysis.

13 Jbeta primers and 60 Vbeta primers were used for the PCR. TCRdb's table, derived via immunoSEQ multiplex PCR, lists solely in-frame clones and lacks some. The repertoire holds about 120,000 clones, with about 60% as singletons. There are 14 residues in the CDR3. From germline, CDR1 is MDHEN and CDR2 SYDVKM. The ends were cut back, 5 bases at V and 4 bases at J, with 15 bases in the middle. The sequence derives from a man between 35 and 55 years old in good health and CMV-seropositive. Sequences were obtained from PBMCs. J is TRBJ2-7 and V is TRBV28, with D perhaps matching TRBD2 (6 bases). CDR3 sequence reads: CASSAWGTHYEQYF. The CDR3, as DNA: TGTGCCAGCAGTGCTTGGGGGACTCATTACGAGCAGTACTTC.